Listed here are 17 T cell receptor beta chains from one sample, sequenced in a study of blood T cell repertoires in COVID-19. Sequencing used immunoSEQ multiplex PCR; TCRdb keeps in-frame clones, though not all of them. Of approximately 47,000 clones in the sample, about 82% were seen once. The sample comprised peripheral blood. These receptors originate from a woman aged 55-75 years with acute or convalescent COVID-19.

This clone was seen a few times. The chain links TRBV10-3 to TRBJ2-1; TRBD2 aligns across 7 bases. CDR1 is ENHRY, CDR2 SYGVKD, per germline. V was pared by 2 bases and J by 9 bases, with 7 bases of the junction left unmatched. The CDR3 is 14 residues long. This CDR3 reads CAISEGAGVGEQFF. CDR3 coding DNA: TGTGCCATCAGTGAGGGGGCGGGAGTGGGTGAGCAGTTCTTC.

The chain is built from TRBV7-9 and TRBJ1-3; 9 bases line up with TRBD1. Germline loops: CDR1 SEHNR, CDR2 FQNEAQ (reference sequence). V shed 4 bases and J 4 bases; nucleotides not matched to a gene: 8. This CDR3 contains 16 residues. CDR3 sequence (DNA): TGTGCCAGCAGCTCGTTAACTACAGGGGGCGGAAACACCATATATTTT. Its protein is CASSSLTTGGGNTIYF.

The chain employs TRBV20-1 and TRBJ1-1; the D gene is possibly TRBD1 (5 bases). V lost 4 bases and J 14 bases, leaving 17 bases between the germline ends. CDR3 length: 11 residues. Germline V gene sequence: CDR1 DFQATT, CDR2 SNEGSKA (reference sequence). CDR3 residues: CSATEGRGRFF. In nucleotides, the CDR3 is TGCAGTGCTACCGAAGGGCGGGGACGCTTCTTT.

The V and J genes are TRBV7-2 and TRBJ1-3, with TRBD1 matching over 7 bases. Germline loops: CDR1 SGHTA, CDR2 FQGNSA. The V segment lost 2 bases and the J segment 0 bases; nucleotides outside the gene matches: 7. The CDR3 runs 17 residues. CDR3: CASSLHRGLLSGNTIYF. CDR3 DNA: TGTGCCAGCAGCTTACACAGGGGTCTCCTCTCTGGAAACACCATATATTTT.

The chain has TRBV12-3 or TRBV12-4 and TRBJ1-5, with a tentative D call TRBD1 (6 bases). This CDR3 has 13 amino acids. V was trimmed by 1 base and J by 7 bases, leaving 8 bases between them. Written as DNA, the CDR3 is TGTGCCAGCAGTTTAGTAGGGGGACAGCCCCAGCATTTT. Translation: CASSLVGGQPQHF.

In this sample, this clone turned up once. The chain carries TRBV6-5 and TRBJ1-1; possible D gene TRBD1, 5 bases. V gave up 7 bases and J gave up 0 bases, with 15 bases separating them. Germline V lookup: CDR1 MNHEY, CDR2 SVGAGI. The CDR3 is 15 amino acids. In nucleotides, the CDR3 is TGTGCCAGCACCAATAGGGGATTGGTGAACACTGAAGCTTTCTTT. Translation: CASTNRGLVNTEAFF.

CDR3 in amino acids: CASTSLGGARETQYF. The CDR3 bases are TGTGCCAGCACCTCCCTCGGGGGAGCAAGAGAGACCCAGTACTTC. The rearrangement uses TRBV6-5 and TRBJ2-5, with D tentatively TRBD2 (6 bases). The CDR3 sequence is 15 residues long. Per germline, CDR1 MNHEY and CDR2 SVGAGI. Trimming took 7 bases from V and 4 from J, leaving 19 bases between them.

This chain uses TRBV5-4 with TRBJ2-2; 7 bases align to TRBD1. CDR1 SGHNT and CDR2 YYREEE come from the germline V gene (reference sequence). The V segment lost 3 bases and the J segment 3 bases; nucleotides outside the gene matches: 8. CDR3 length: 16 amino acids. The CDR3 protein is CASSWTGQRDTGELFF. The CDR3, as DNA: TGTGCCAGCAGCTGGACGGGACAGAGGGACACCGGGGAGCTGTTTTTT. The full variable domain, rest sourced from reference TRBV5-4 and TRBJ2-2, is ETGVTQSPTHLIKTRGQQVTLRCSSQSGHNTVSWYQQALGQGPQFIFQYYREEENGRGNFPPRFSGLQFPNYSSELNVNALELDDSALYLCASSWTGQRDTGELFFGEGSRLTVL.

The chain combines TRBV18 with TRBJ1-2, with a weak D call TRBD1 (6 bases). V was shortened by 2 bases and J by 2 bases, with 12 bases between the two germline ends. CDR1 is KGHSH, CDR2 LQKENI, per germline. This CDR3 has 15 amino acids. The CDR3 coding sequence is TGTGCCAGCTCACCAAGTACAGGGTCCAACTATGGCTACACCTTC. Translating it yields CASSPSTGSNYGYTF.

The V call is TRBV15, the J call TRBJ2-5; TRBD2 agrees at 12 bases. Germline CDR1 and CDR2: LNHNV and YYDKDF (reference sequence). This CDR3 comprises 14 residues. The trim removed 4 bases at V and 5 bases at J, leaving 2 bases unmatched. The CDR3 DNA is TGTGCCACCAGCAAGGGGACTAGCGGGGAGACCCAGTACTTC. Translation gives CATSKGTSGETQYF.

The rearrangement joins TRBV7-8 to TRBJ2-1; D possibly corresponds to TRBD1 (9 bases). In germline, CDR1 is SGHVS, CDR2 FQNEAQ. The V and J ends lost 6 bases and 8 bases respectively, with 23 bases between them. This CDR3 is 16 amino acids long. CDR3 sequence (DNA): TGTGCCAGCAGGAACAGGGGGCGGACAGCGGGGGATGAGCAGTTCTTC. Its protein product is CASRNRGRTAGDEQFF.

This clone has just one count. The V call is TRBV10-2, the J call TRBJ1-5; no firm D call. CDR1 and CDR2 from the germline V gene are WSHSY and SAAADI. The CDR3 contains 14 residues. V was shortened by 0 bases and J by 0 bases, with 3 bases between the two germline ends. The CDR3: CASSESNSNQPQHF. CDR3 DNA sequence: TGCGCCAGCAGTGAGTCCAATAGCAATCAGCCCCAGCATTTT.

This sequence joins TRBV7-9 and TRBJ1-2, with 8 bases fitting TRBD1. Germline trimming cut 0 bases from V and 4 bases from J; bases unmatched to any gene: 4. Germline CDR1 and CDR2: SEHNR and FQNEAQ (reference sequence). This CDR3 comprises 15 residues. CDR3 nucleotides: TGTGCCAGCAGCTTAGCTGTGGACAGGGCCTATGGCTACACCTTC. The encoded protein is CASSLAVDRAYGYTF.

The chain carries TRBV11-2 and TRBJ1-2; 7 positions agree with TRBD1. The germline V gene has CDR1 SGHAT and CDR2 FQNNGV. Trimming removed 0 bases from V and 4 bases from J; junction bases left unmatched: 8. This CDR3 contains 16 residues. Here the CDR3 DNA reads TGTGCCAGCAGCTTAGATCGGCCTACAGGGGTCTATGGCTACACCTTC. It yields the protein CASSLDRPTGVYGYTF.

Only a few counts were recorded for this clone. The chain links TRBV5-1 to TRBJ2-5, with TRBD2 identical over 10 bases. This CDR3 is 17 amino acids long. Germline loops: CDR1 SGHRS, CDR2 YFSETQ. The trim removed 5 bases at V and 4 bases at J, leaving 14 bases unmatched. CDR3 sequence reads: CASSMGGLAGEGETQYF. CDR3 nucleotide sequence: TGCGCCAGCAGTATGGGGGGCCTAGCGGGAGAGGGAGAGACCCAGTACTTC.

The chain employs TRBV5-8 and TRBJ2-7, with D maybe TRBD2 (6 bases). From germline, CDR1 is SGHTS and CDR2 YDEGEE. Trimming shortened V by 4 bases and J by 4 bases, and 18 bases separated the two germline ends. The CDR3 loop spans 15 amino acids. CDR3 sequence reads: CASSPGPPGEYEQYF. The CDR3 DNA reads as TGTGCCAGCAGCCCAGGACCCCCGGGGGAATACGAGCAGTACTTC.

V gene TRBV12-5 combines with J gene TRBJ2-4; 9 bases match TRBD1. The CDR3 spans 15 residues. The V segment lost 1 base and the J segment 7 bases; nucleotides outside the gene matches: 5. Germline V gene lookup returns CDR1 LGHNT and CDR2 FRNRAP. DNA of the CDR3: TGTGCTAGTGGTTTGGGGGGACAGGGTAAGAACATTCAGTACTTC. It is translated as CASGLGGQGKNIQYF.